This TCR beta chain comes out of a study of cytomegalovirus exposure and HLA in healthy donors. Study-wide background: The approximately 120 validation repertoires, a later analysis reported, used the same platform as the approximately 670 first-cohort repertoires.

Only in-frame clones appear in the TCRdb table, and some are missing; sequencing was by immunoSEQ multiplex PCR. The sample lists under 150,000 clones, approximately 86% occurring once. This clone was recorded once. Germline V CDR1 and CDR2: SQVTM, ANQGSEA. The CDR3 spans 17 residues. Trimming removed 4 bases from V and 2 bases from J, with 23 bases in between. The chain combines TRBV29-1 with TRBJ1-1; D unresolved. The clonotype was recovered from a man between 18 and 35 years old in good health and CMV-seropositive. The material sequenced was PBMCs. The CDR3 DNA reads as TGCAGCGTTGGAGGGAAGAAGAACCTAAGGGTAAACACTGAAGCTTTCTTT. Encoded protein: CSVGGKKNLRVNTEAFF.